This T cell receptor (beta chain) emerged from a study of cytomegalovirus exposure and HLA in healthy donors. As for the study in general: Unique TCRs from HLA-typed donors, 75 million to 100 million of them, were held in an early data release.

It was with 60 Vbeta and 13 Jbeta primers that the PCR ran. Source study methods: Some 11 million of the approximately 80 million unique TCR beta chains counted in a later analysis were shared. The repertoire was sequenced with immunoSEQ multiplex PCR; TCRdb's copy has only in-frame clones and lacks some. Clonal size and the V and J genes are those of that table, whereas D and trimming came from the DNA. Of 100,000 to 140,000 clones listed, around three quarters are singletons. As for this clone: Its target is not known.

General study findings and limits: Most sequenced TCRs were rare (though some public TCRs occurred in many donors). Cytomegalovirus association was listed for under 200 TCR beta chains.

This TCR was sampled from a male donor in good health and CMV-seronegative. The sequencing sample was made of PBMCs.

The CDR3 is CASSFWTGETEAFF. In DNA form, the CDR3 reads TGCGCCAGCAGTTTTTGGACAGGGGAGACTGAAGCTTTCTTT. The V and J genes are TRBV10-2 and TRBJ1-1; 9 bases match TRBD1. The CDR3 length is 14 residues. V gave up 5 bases and J gave up 5 bases; unmatched junction bases: 6. The germline V gene encodes CDR1 WSHSY and CDR2 SAAADI.